One and the same sample provided the 17 T cell receptor beta chains below, sequenced in a study of STAT5B mutations in CD4+ large granular lymphocyte leukemia. Libraries were prepared by immunoSEQ multiplex PCR; TCRdb keeps only in-frame clonotypes and omits some of them. The profile shows around 32,000 clones, approximately 81% of them singletons. Material: CD4+ T cells from blood buffy coats. These receptor sequences come from a human donor in good health.

The genes are TRBV6-4 and TRBJ1-2; TRBD1 matches 8 bases. CDR1 and CDR2 (germline): MRHNA, SNTAGT. Losses at the gene ends were 8 bases for V and 7 bases for J; bases not matched to a gene: 12. The CDR3 is 14 amino acids. CDR3 coding DNA: TGTGCCAGCCCCCAGGGAGCCAGGGGGCCTGGCTACACCTTC. This codes for CASPQGARGPGYTF.

This chain joins TRBV7-7 and TRBJ2-5, with D perhaps matching TRBD1 or TRBD2 (5 bases each). Trimming removed 5 bases at V and 5 bases at J, with 12 bases between. Germline V gives CDR1 SSHAT, CDR2 FNYEAQ (reference sequence). The CDR3 totals 13 residues. Here the CDR3 reads CASSARERETQYF. The DNA for the CDR3 is TGTGCCAGCAGCGCCAGGGAGAGGGAGACCCAGTACTTC.

The rearrangement links TRBV19 to TRBJ2-4; the match to TRBD1 covers 11 bases. Trimming cost V 3 bases and J 6 bases; bases outside gene matches: 4. This CDR3 comprises 15 residues. From germline, CDR1 is LNHDA and CDR2 SQIVND (reference sequence). Written as DNA, the CDR3 is TGTGCCAGTAGTATCGGACAGGGGGCTGGAAACATTCAGTACTTC. It translates to CASSIGQGAGNIQYF.

This chain links TRBV7-9 with TRBJ2-2; D is uncertain. The CDR3 has 15 residues. V was pared by 6 bases and J by 1 base, with 12 bases between. Per the germline V gene, CDR1 is SEHNR and CDR2 is FQNEAQ (reference sequence). CDR3 in amino acids: CASRVRTLNTGELFF. The CDR3 coding sequence is TGTGCCAGCAGGGTTAGGACGCTGAACACCGGGGAGCTGTTTTTT.

V gene TRBV5-8 combines with J gene TRBJ2-1, with D maybe TRBD1 (6 bases). The germline gives CDR1 SGHTS, CDR2 YDEGEE. This CDR3 comprises 18 residues. Trimming removed 4 bases at V and 2 bases at J, with 22 bases between. The CDR3 here is CASSHFLIRQEPYNEQFF. CDR3 bases: TGTGCCAGCAGCCATTTCCTAATACGACAGGAACCCTACAATGAGCAGTTCTTC. The variable domain in full, with the rest retrieved from reference TRBV5-8 and TRBJ2-1, is EAGVTQSPTHLIKTRGQQATLRCSPISGHTSVYWYQQALGLGLQFLLWYDEGEERNRGNFPPRFSGRQFPNYSSELNVNALELEDSALYLCASSHFLIRQEPYNEQFFGPGTRLTVL.

The CDR3 reads CASRTSGSRETQYF. CDR3 DNA sequence: TGTGCCAGCCGGACTAGCGGGAGTAGGGAGACCCAGTACTTC. The chain joins TRBV2 to TRBJ2-5; 13 positions agree with TRBD2. CDR1 and CDR2 (germline): SNHLY, FYNNEI. This CDR3 contains 14 residues. Unmatched junction bases numbered 5, after V lost 8 bases and J lost 5 bases. Combining the CDR3 with reference TRBV2 and TRBJ2-5 gives the whole variable domain EPEVTQTPSHQVTQMGQEVILRCVPISNHLYFYWYRQILGQKVEFLVSFYNNEISEKSEIFDDQFSVERPDGSNFTLKIRSTKLEDSAMYFCASRTSGSRETQYFGPGTRLLVL.

The rearrangement joins TRBV7-2 to TRBJ2-3; D gene unclear. Germline loops: CDR1 SGHTA, CDR2 FQGNSA. CDR3 length: 13 residues. The germline V and J ends were trimmed by 2 bases and 6 bases, with 9 bases remaining between them. The DNA for the CDR3 is TGTGCCAGCAGCTTATCGTCCGCGGATACGCAGTATTTT. Translation: CASSLSSADTQYF.

This clone appeared a single time. V is TRBV28 and J is TRBJ2-1; 11 nucleotides align to TRBD2. V was pared by 4 bases and J by 7 bases, with 9 bases of the junction left unmatched. Germline V gene data show CDR1 as MDHEN and CDR2 as SYDVKM. CDR3 length: 16 residues. The CDR3 protein is CASSSLAGGRRNEQFF. CDR3 nucleotide sequence: TGTGCCAGCAGTTCATTAGCGGGGGGGAGGAGGAATGAGCAGTTCTTC.

The chain links TRBV5-3 to TRBJ2-7; weak D call: TRBD1 (6 bases). TRBV5-3 counts as an open reading frame of uncertain function. The CDR3 loop spans 16 amino acids. V lost 4 bases and J lost 3, with 20 bases in between. CDR3 protein: CARSLRDIQTNYEQYF. DNA of the CDR3: TGTGCCAGAAGCCTACGGGACATACAAACTAACTACGAGCAGTACTTC.

The chain links TRBV5-6 to TRBJ1-6; D ambiguous. Germline lookup yields CDR1 SGHDT and CDR2 YYEEEE. There are 14 residues in the CDR3. Trimming took off 0 bases at V and 7 bases at J, with 8 bases between the two ends. The CDR3 bases are TGTGCCAGCAGCTTGGACGACATCAATTCACCCCTCCACTTT. Translation gives CASSLDDINSPLHF.

The rearrangement uses TRBV19 and TRBJ2-3; 7 positions match TRBD1. Unmatched junction bases numbered 4, after V lost 5 bases and J lost 2 bases. The length of the CDR3 is 14 residues. The germline CDR1 and CDR2 sequences are LNHDA and SQIVND (reference sequence). In DNA form, the CDR3 reads TGTGCCAGTAGTCAAGGGACAGTCACAGATACGCAGTATTTT. Protein product: CASSQGTVTDTQYF.

CDR3 residues: CASTLGQGRWVTEAFF. The CDR3 region has the DNA TGTGCCAGTACCCTCGGACAGGGTAGGTGGGTCACTGAAGCTTTCTTT. The V gene is TRBV19, the J gene TRBJ1-1; 8 bases are shared with TRBD1. The CDR3 runs to 16 residues. The trim removed 7 bases at V and 4 bases at J, leaving 14 bases unmatched. CDR1 and CDR2 (germline): LNHDA, SQIVND (reference sequence).

The genes are TRBV28 and TRBJ1-4, with 7 bases lining up with TRBD1. The ends lost 4 bases at V and 5 bases at J; junction bases unmatched: 7. The CDR3 consists of 15 residues. From germline, CDR1 is MDHEN and CDR2 SYDVKM. The DNA for the CDR3 is TGTGCCAGCAGTTCACCGGGACAGTCAAATGAAAAACTGTTTTTT. Amino acid sequence: CASSSPGQSNEKLFF.

The V call is TRBV9, the J call TRBJ2-1; perhaps TRBD2 as D (6 bases). The ends were cut back, 0 bases at V and 10 bases at J, with 14 bases in the middle. Per germline, CDR1 SGDLS and CDR2 YYNGEE. This CDR3 is built from 14 residues. In nucleotides, the CDR3 is TGTGCCAGCAGCGTAGACGGGAGAGGAAGGGAGCAGTTCTTC. Its translation: CASSVDGRGREQFF.

As regards this clone: This sample also contains other DNA sequences that code for the same CDR3. The chain employs TRBV7-9 and TRBJ2-7; 10 bases are a match to TRBD1. V gave up 5 bases and J gave up 3 bases; unmatched junction bases: 4. The CDR3 extends over 14 amino acids. Germline CDR1 and CDR2: SEHNR and FQNEAQ (reference sequence). The CDR3 sequence: CASSPRTGGYEQYF. The CDR3 nucleotides read TGTGCCAGCAGCCCGAGGACAGGGGGCTACGAGCAGTACTTC.

The table lists this clone with a few counts. The J gene is TRBJ1-5, the V gene TRBV28, with TRBD1 matching 7 bases. V was pared by 6 bases and J by 5 bases, with 4 bases of the junction left unmatched. The CDR3 has 13 amino acids. Germline V gene lookup returns CDR1 MDHEN and CDR2 SYDVKM. CDR3 nucleotide sequence: TGTGCCAGCAGCCCCGGGACAGATCAGCCCCAGCATTTT. Encoded protein: CASSPGTDQPQHF.

The rearrangement joins TRBV19 to TRBJ1-1; D unresolved. CDR1 and CDR2 (germline): LNHDA, SQIVND (reference sequence). V lost 7 bases to trimming and J lost 4 bases, with 10 bases between them. The CDR3 totals 12 residues. CDR3 nucleotides: TGTGCCAGTACGACGGGCGGCACTGAAGCTTTCTTT. Protein product: CASTTGGTEAFF.